This TCR beta chain was obtained from a study of blood T cell repertoires in COVID-19. Study in general: Sources were T cells, B-cell-depleted T cells, or PBMCs; the material itself was cDNA or gDNA.

There are 15 residues in the CDR3. In germline, CDR1 is SGHTA, CDR2 FQGNSA. V lost 5 bases, J lost 8 bases, and 11 bases stayed unmatched. As originally analysed: By means of reference gene primer amplification, nucleated cell counts were estimated. Profiled with immunoSEQ multiplex PCR; TCRdb holds only in-frame clones, not every one. That table supplies the V and J calls and clone size; D and trimming were determined from the DNA. The repertoire has around 220,000 clones, 80% of them found once; the top ten carry roughly 5%. The chain has TRBV7-2 and TRBJ1-2, with TRBD1 matching 10 bases. The TCR comes from a human donor in a cohort sampled during active COVID-19. The specimen sequenced was peripheral blood. The CDR3 protein is CASSQLQTGGMGYTF. The CDR3 coding sequence is TGTGCCAGCAGCCAATTACAGACAGGGGGCATGGGCTACACCTTC.